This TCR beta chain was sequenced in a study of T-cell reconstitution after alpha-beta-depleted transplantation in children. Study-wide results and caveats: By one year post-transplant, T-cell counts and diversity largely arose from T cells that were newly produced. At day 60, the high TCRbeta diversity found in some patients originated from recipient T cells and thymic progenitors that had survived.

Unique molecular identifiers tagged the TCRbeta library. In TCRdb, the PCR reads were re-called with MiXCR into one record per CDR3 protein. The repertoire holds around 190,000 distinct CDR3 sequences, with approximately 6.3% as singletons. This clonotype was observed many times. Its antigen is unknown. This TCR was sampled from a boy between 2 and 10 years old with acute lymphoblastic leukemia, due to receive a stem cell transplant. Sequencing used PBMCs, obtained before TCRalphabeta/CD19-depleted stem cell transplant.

The CDR3 is CASSSPGTSGVPYNEQFF. As DNA, the CDR3 is TGTGCCAGCAGCTCCCCAGGGACTAGCGGTGTTCCCTACAATGAGCAGTTCTTC. V is TRBV28 and J is TRBJ2-1; 11 bases are a match to TRBD2. The CDR3 is 18 residues long. Per the germline V gene, CDR1 is MDHEN and CDR2 is SYDVKM. V lost 6 bases, J lost 2 bases, and 12 bases stayed unmatched.